What follows are 5 T cell receptor beta chains derived from one specimen sequenced in a study of CD8+ T cells in alopecia areata. Specified treatment: oral pan-JAK inhibitor, 5-10 mg twice daily. cDNA reverse transcribed from extracted RNA served as the sequencing template. Generated by immunoSEQ multiplex PCR, the TCRdb table keeps only in-frame clones and is missing some. This table has more than 200,000 clones, around 65% appearing once. The source material was CD4+ T cells sorted from blood, sampled at week 4, from a patient treated with tofacitinib. All receptors come from a human donor with alopecia areata.

This clone was counted a single time. V gene TRBV7-3 combines with J gene TRBJ2-6; D remains unclear. There are 15 residues in the CDR3. With 3 bases removed from V and 0 bases from J, the gap between germline ends came to 6 bases. Per the germline V gene, CDR1 is SGHTA and CDR2 is FQGTGA. The CDR3 nucleotides read TGTGCCAGCAGCTTCCTCAGCTCTGGGGCCAACGTCCTGACTTTC. It codes for CASSFLSSGANVLTF.

CDR3 loop: CASSLRGGTVRDTQYF. The CDR3 nucleotides read TGTGCCAGCAGTCTTCGAGGGGGGACCGTTAGGGATACGCAGTATTTT. The chain has TRBV27 and TRBJ2-3; D could derive from TRBD1 or TRBD2 (6 bases each). V dropped 5 bases and J dropped 6 bases, with 21 bases sitting between them. This CDR3 is built from 16 residues. The germline V gene encodes CDR1 MNHEY and CDR2 SMNVEV (reference sequence).

Note on this clone: The same CDR3 is also encoded by other DNA sequences in this sample. CDR3 sequence reads: CAWSFQGNTEAFF. The CDR3 region has the DNA TGTGCCTGGAGTTTCCAGGGTAACACTGAAGCTTTCTTT. The chain recombines TRBV30 with TRBJ1-1; a weak D match, TRBD1 (5 bases). The CDR3 has 13 residues. V shed 2 bases and J shed 2 bases, with 9 bases lying between them. CDR1 and CDR2 from the germline V gene are GTSNPN and SVGIG (reference sequence).

The chain has TRBV7-2 and TRBJ2-3; D is undetermined. V shed 0 bases and J shed 7 bases, with 5 bases lying between them. CDR3 length: 12 residues. The V gene's germline CDR1 is SGHTA and CDR2 FQGNSA. CDR3 amino acids: CASSLATNTQYF. As DNA, the CDR3 is TGTGCCAGCAGCTTAGCGACGAATACGCAGTATTTT. The entire variable domain, with the rest obtained from reference TRBV7-2 and TRBJ2-3, is as follows: GAGVSQSPSNKVTEKGKDVELRCDPISGHTALYWYRQSLGQGLEFLIYFQGNSAPDKSGLPSDRFSAERTGGSVSTLTIQRTQQEDSAVYLCASSLATNTQYFGPGTRLTVL.

The rearrangement joins TRBV6-5 to TRBJ2-1, with TRBD2 matching over 8 bases. The CDR3 totals 15 residues. Germline V gives CDR1 MNHEY, CDR2 SVGAGI. The junction had 7 bases not matched to a gene; V was cut back by 8 bases and J by 1 base. CDR3 nucleotide sequence: TGTGCCAGCGGTGTGGCGGGGGGTTCCTACAATGAGCAGTTCTTC. Translating gives CASGVAGGSYNEQFF.